The next 14 T cell receptor beta chains were all read from a single sample in a study of T cell repertoires in cytomegalovirus infection. Their cognate antigens are unknown. A single record per CDR3 protein comes from TCRdb applying MiXCR to the reads. The sample has around 900,000 distinct CDR3 sequences, approximately 33% seen once; the top ten hold under 15%. Sequenced here: cultured CD8+ T cells from PBMCs, sampled from culture after CMV antigen stimulation. The receptors come from a human donor in good health (CMV status not recorded). Some clones in this sample may be carry-over from other donors' samples.

The V and J genes are TRBV7-9 and TRBJ1-1; 9 nucleotides agree with TRBD1. The germline gives CDR1 SEHNR, CDR2 FQNEAQ (reference sequence). The CDR3 is made up of 14 amino acids. Trimming cost V 5 bases and J 5 bases; bases outside gene matches: 6. DNA of the CDR3: TGTGCCAGCAGCCACCGGGACAGGGAGACTGAAGCTTTCTTT. Its protein product is CASSHRDRETEAFF.

This clonotype was found many times. The V and J genes are TRBV7-6 and TRBJ2-2; possible D gene TRBD1, 6 bases. The CDR3 contains 13 residues. V gave up 5 bases and J gave up 7 bases, with 11 bases separating them. Germline V lookup: CDR1 SGHVS, CDR2 FNYEAQ. The CDR3 protein is CASSPQGLGELFF. DNA for the CDR3: TGTGCCAGCAGCCCCCAGGGGCTCGGGGAGCTGTTTTTT.

The V gene is TRBV2, the J gene TRBJ1-1, with D unresolved. The germline gives CDR1 SNHLY, CDR2 FYNNEI. The CDR3 is made up of 14 amino acids. V shed 2 bases and J shed 4 bases, with 11 bases lying between them. CDR3 nucleotides: TGTGCCAGCAGTGAACTTCAGTGGGGCACTGAAGCTTTCTTT. It translates to CASSELQWGTEAFF.

This clonotype was observed a few times. The gene calls are TRBV7-2 and TRBJ1-2, with D possibly TRBD1 on 6 matching bases. The V gene's germline CDR1 is SGHTA and CDR2 FQGNSA. V was cut by 3 bases and J by 8 bases, with 10 bases left in between. The CDR3 is made up of 12 amino acids. The CDR3: CASSFGTLGYTF. The DNA for the CDR3 is TGTGCCAGCAGCTTTGGGACATTAGGCTACACCTTC.

This clonotype was seen only a few times. This chain links TRBV6-2 or TRBV6-3 with TRBJ2-2; the D gene is possibly TRBD1 (5 bases). Germline V gives CDR1 MNHEY, CDR2 SVGEGT. The CDR3 loop spans 14 amino acids. The V gene lost 1 base and the J gene lost 5 bases, with 8 bases spanning the gap. CDR3 coding DNA: TGTGCCAGCAGTTACTTCGACAGAACCGGGGAGCTGTTTTTT. Translated, it gives CASSYFDRTGELFF.

Remarks on this clonotype: Germline and junction disagree at one end, which may indicate a read error. CDR3 protein: CVSSAGLANEQFF. The CDR3 DNA follows: TGCGTCAGCAGCGCCGGACTAGCCAATGAGCAGTTCTTC. The J gene is TRBJ2-1, the V gene TRBV4-1; TRBD2 aligns across 8 bases. The CDR3 is 13 amino acids. Germline V gives CDR1 MGHRA, CDR2 YSYEKL.

V and J are TRBV5-5 and TRBJ2-5, with TRBD1 matching over 9 bases. CDR3 length: 16 amino acids. Germline assignment: CDR1 SGHKS and CDR2 YYEKEE (reference sequence). The trim removed 3 bases at V and 5 bases at J, leaving 11 bases unmatched. CDR3 protein: CASSYEAGTGHETQYF. CDR3 nucleotide sequence: TGTGCCAGCAGCTACGAAGCCGGGACAGGGCACGAGACCCAGTACTTC.

The J gene is TRBJ1-1, the V gene TRBV5-1; a weak D match, TRBD1 (6 bases). From germline, CDR1 is SGHRS and CDR2 YFSETQ. The germline V and J ends were trimmed by 4 bases and 0 bases, with 13 bases remaining between them. CDR3 length: 15 residues. CDR3 bases: TGCGCCAGCAGCCCGGAGGACAGCTTGAACACTGAAGCTTTCTTT. Its protein product is CASSPEDSLNTEAFF. Looking up the rest from reference TRBV5-1 and TRBJ1-1 gives the full variable domain: KAGVTQTPRYLIKTRGQQVTLSCSPISGHRSVSWYQQTPGQGLQFLFEYFSETQRNKGNFPGRFSGRQFSNSRSEMNVSTLELGDSALYLCASSPEDSLNTEAFFGQGTRLTVV.

This clonotype has only one observation. Its ends do not fully match the called genes, so a read error is possible. The gene calls are TRBV5-6 and TRBJ1-5; D gene unclear. This CDR3 contains 17 residues. Looked up from germline, CDR1 is SGHDT and CDR2 is YYEEEE. The CDR3 spells CASSHGPSSMENQPQQF. CDR3 bases: TGTGCCAGCAGCCATGGACCGAGTAGTATGGAGAATCAGCCCCAGCAATTT.

V is TRBV14 and J is TRBJ2-5, with no clear D. The V gene lost 3 bases and the J gene lost 3 bases, with 8 bases spanning the gap. Per germline, CDR1 SGHDN and CDR2 FVKESK. The CDR3 is 13 amino acids. The CDR3: CASSQRKKETQYF. The CDR3, as DNA: TGTGCCAGCAGCCAGCGCAAGAAAGAGACCCAGTACTTC.

This clonotype occurred many times. The genes are TRBV6-2 or TRBV6-3 and TRBJ1-1; D might be TRBD1 (6 bases). In germline, CDR1 is MNHEY, CDR2 SVGEGT. CDR3 length: 15 residues. V dropped 0 bases and J dropped 7 bases, with 15 bases sitting between them. The CDR3 reads CASSYSKGDGFEAFF. In nucleotides, the CDR3 is TGTGCCAGCAGTTACTCCAAGGGGGACGGATTTGAAGCTTTCTTT.

There are a few counts of this clonotype. The chain combines TRBV4-1 with TRBJ2-7; 7 nucleotides match TRBD1. Unmatched junction bases numbered 6, after V lost 4 bases and J lost 3 bases. CDR1 and CDR2 from the germline V gene are MGHRA and YSYEKL. The CDR3 contains 14 residues. The CDR3 DNA is TGCGCCAGCAGCCTCAACCGGGACAGCTACGAGCAGTACTTC. Amino acid sequence: CASSLNRDSYEQYF.

CDR3 region: CSVEGDGAHGDYGYTF. DNA of the CDR3: TGCAGCGTTGAAGGGGATGGCGCTCACGGGGACTATGGCTACACCTTC. The chain employs TRBV29-1 and TRBJ1-2; D remains ambiguous. The CDR3 sequence is 16 residues long. V was shortened by 1 base and J by 3 bases, with 18 bases between the two germline ends. Germline CDR1 SQVTM, CDR2 ANQGSEA.

The V call is TRBV20-1, the J call TRBJ1-3; tentative D call: TRBD1 (5 bases). V was pared by 5 bases and J by 4 bases, with 12 bases between. In germline, CDR1 is DFQATT, CDR2 SNEGSKA (reference sequence). The CDR3 totals 13 residues. Here the CDR3 DNA reads TGCAGTGCTCCTCGGGGGAACGGAAACACCATATATTTT. Its protein product is CSAPRGNGNTIYF.